Following are 10 T cell receptor beta chains from one sample sequenced in a study of identifying expanded T cells in peripheral blood. Produced via immunoSEQ multiplex PCR; TCRdb's table is partial and in-frame only. The sample holds 90,000 to 120,000 clones, 85% to 90% seen once. Sequencing was carried out using blood. Every receptor here comes from a person between 18 and 75 years old in good health.

This chain connects TRBV5-6 to TRBJ1-2; 9 bases align to TRBD1. This CDR3 comprises 15 residues. Germline loops: CDR1 SGHDT, CDR2 YYEEEE. V lost 4 bases to trimming and J lost 4 bases; unmatched junction nucleotides: 8. CDR3 bases: TGTGCCAGCAGCCTCCGGGACAGGGTTCTCTATGGCTACACCTTC. It yields the protein CASSLRDRVLYGYTF.

This clone was seen once. The V and J genes are TRBV9 and TRBJ1-5, with D unresolved. Germline V gene sequence: CDR1 SGDLS, CDR2 YYNGEE. This CDR3 spans 15 amino acids. Between the trimmed V and J ends, which lost 0 bases and 2 bases, there was a span of 9 bases. The CDR3 loop reads CASSVGGQGNQPQHF. The CDR3 region has the DNA TGTGCCAGCAGCGTAGGGGGTCAAGGCAATCAGCCCCAGCATTTT. Supplemented by reference TRBV9 and TRBJ1-5, the full variable domain reads DSGVTQTPKHLITATGQRVTLRCSPRSGDLSVYWYQQSLDQGLQFLIQYYNGEERAKGNILERFSAQQFPDLHSELNLSSLELGDSALYFCASSVGGQGNQPQHFGDGTRLSIL.

V is TRBV2 and J is TRBJ1-1; D not resolved. CDR1 and CDR2 from the germline V gene are SNHLY and FYNNEI. Between the trimmed V and J ends, which lost 1 base and 3 bases, there was a span of 6 bases. The CDR3 has 13 amino acids. The CDR3 bases are TGTGCCAGCAGTGAAGACCGAGACACTGAAGCTTTCTTT. It codes for CASSEDRDTEAFF. Together with reference TRBV2 and TRBJ1-1, the CDR3 gives the full variable domain: EPEVTQTPSHQVTQMGQEVILRCVPISNHLYFYWYRQILGQKVEFLVSFYNNEISEKSEIFDDQFSVERPDGSNFTLKIRSTKLEDSAMYFCASSEDRDTEAFFGQGTRLTVV.

Comments on this clone: Germline and junction disagree at one end, which may indicate a read error. Different DNA sequences within this sample yield the same CDR3. This chain uses TRBV18 with TRBJ1-1; possible D gene TRBD1, 5 bases. Germline CDR1 is KGHSH and CDR2 is LQKENI. The CDR3 totals 14 residues. This CDR3 is CASSTQGENTEAFF. DNA of the CDR3: TGTGCCAGCTCTACTCAGGGAGAGAACACTGAAGCCTTCTTT.

The rearrangement joins TRBV4-2 to TRBJ2-7, with a weak D call TRBD2 (6 bases). The germline V gene encodes CDR1 LGHNA and CDR2 YNFKEQ. This CDR3 has 14 residues. V was cut by 4 bases and J by 3 bases, with 13 bases left in between. As DNA, the CDR3 is TGTGCCAGCAGCCTACACGGGGGAGTCTACGAGCAGTACTTC. Amino acids: CASSLHGGVYEQYF.

CDR3 in DNA: TGTGCCAGCAGTTACGGGGCAGTCGCAGCGGGGGAGACCCAGTACTTC. This codes for CASSYGAVAAGETQYF. The chain employs TRBV6-6 and TRBJ2-5; 7 bases are a match to TRBD2. The CDR3 is 16 residues long. Germline CDR1 and CDR2: MNHNY and SVGAGI (reference sequence). V lost 2 bases to trimming and J lost 5 bases; unmatched junction nucleotides: 11.

The chain recombines TRBV2 with TRBJ1-4; TRBD1 matches 7 bases. Germline loops: CDR1 SNHLY, CDR2 FYNNEI. V lost 4 bases to trimming and J lost 7 bases; unmatched junction nucleotides: 9. There are 15 residues in the CDR3. CDR3: CASSAVGGQSEKLFF. Written as DNA, the CDR3 is TGTGCCAGCAGTGCTGTGGGGGGACAGAGTGAAAAACTGTTTTTT. The full variable domain, completed using reference TRBV2 and TRBJ1-4, is EPEVTQTPSHQVTQMGQEVILRCVPISNHLYFYWYRQILGQKVEFLVSFYNNEISEKSEIFDDQFSVERPDGSNFTLKIRSTKLEDSAMYFCASSAVGGQSEKLFFGSGTQLSVL.

V is TRBV11-1 and J is TRBJ2-5; D remains ambiguous. Trimming left V 5 bases short and J 5 bases short, with 12 bases between. Germline V gene data show CDR1 as SGHAT and CDR2 as FQDESV (reference sequence). There are 13 residues in the CDR3. As DNA, the CDR3 is TGTGCCAGCAGCCTAAGACTGGGGGAGACCCAGTACTTC. Amino acid sequence: CASSLRLGETQYF.

J is TRBJ1-5 and V is TRBV5-6; D is ambiguous. CDR1 and CDR2 (germline): SGHDT, YYEEEE. The CDR3 is made up of 12 amino acids. V gave up 0 bases and J gave up 7 bases, with 5 bases separating them. The CDR3 DNA sequence: TGTGCCAGCAGCTTGGCGGGGCAGCCCCAGCATTTT. Translating gives CASSLAGQPQHF.

V gene TRBV6-6 combines with J gene TRBJ1-2; D is unclear. CDR1 and CDR2 from the germline V gene are MNHNY and SVGAGI (reference sequence). With 4 bases removed from V and 2 bases from J, the gap between germline ends came to 17 bases. CDR3 length equals 16 residues. CDR3 region: CASSSTPWTENYGYTF. CDR3 DNA sequence: TGTGCCAGCAGTTCGACTCCTTGGACGGAGAACTATGGCTACACCTTC.